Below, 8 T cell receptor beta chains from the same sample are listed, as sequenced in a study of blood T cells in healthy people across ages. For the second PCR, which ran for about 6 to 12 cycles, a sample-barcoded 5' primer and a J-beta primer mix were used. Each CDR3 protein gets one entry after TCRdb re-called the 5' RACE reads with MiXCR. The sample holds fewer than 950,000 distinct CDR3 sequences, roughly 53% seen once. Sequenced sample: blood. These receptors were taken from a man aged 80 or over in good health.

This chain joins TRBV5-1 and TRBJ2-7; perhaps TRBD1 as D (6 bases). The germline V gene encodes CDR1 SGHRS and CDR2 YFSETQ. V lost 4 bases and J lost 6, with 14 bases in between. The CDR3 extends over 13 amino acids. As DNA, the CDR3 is TGCGCCAGCAGCGGGACAATTAAGGGCGAGCAGTACTTC. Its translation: CASSGTIKGEQYF.

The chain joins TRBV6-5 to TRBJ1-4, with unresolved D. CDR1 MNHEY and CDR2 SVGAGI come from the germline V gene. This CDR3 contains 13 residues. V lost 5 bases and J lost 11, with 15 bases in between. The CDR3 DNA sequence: TGTGCCAGCAGTCCCTTGGTGGTAGGGAAACTGTTTTTT. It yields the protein CASSPLVVGKLFF.

CDR3 DNA sequence: TGTGCCAGCAGTCCCTCCCTAACCTACGAGCAGTACTTC. As protein: CASSPSLTYEQYF. The V and J genes are TRBV27 and TRBJ2-7, with D uncertain. The CDR3 runs to 13 residues. Trimming took 5 bases from V and 2 from J, leaving 10 bases between them. Germline lookup yields CDR1 MNHEY and CDR2 SMNVEV (reference sequence).

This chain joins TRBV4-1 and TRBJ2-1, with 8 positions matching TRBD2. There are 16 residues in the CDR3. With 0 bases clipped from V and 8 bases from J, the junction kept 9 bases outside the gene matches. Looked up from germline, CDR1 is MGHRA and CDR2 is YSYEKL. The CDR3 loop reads CASSQDGVAGWYEQFF. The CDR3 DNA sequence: TGCGCCAGCAGCCAAGATGGGGTAGCGGGGTGGTATGAGCAGTTCTTC.

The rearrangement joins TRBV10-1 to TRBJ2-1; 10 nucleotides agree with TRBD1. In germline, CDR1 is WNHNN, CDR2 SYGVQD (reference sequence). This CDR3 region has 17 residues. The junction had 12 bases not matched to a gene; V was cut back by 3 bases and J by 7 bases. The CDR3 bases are TGCGCCAGCAGTGAACCACCCGGGACAGGGGTTAGTAATGAGCAGTTCTTC. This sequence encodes CASSEPPGTGVSNEQFF.

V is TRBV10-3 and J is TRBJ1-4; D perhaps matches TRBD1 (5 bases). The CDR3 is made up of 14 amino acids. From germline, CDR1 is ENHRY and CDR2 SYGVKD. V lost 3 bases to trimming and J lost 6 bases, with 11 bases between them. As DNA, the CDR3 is TGTGCCATCAGTGATCCGGGGGAGGATGAAAAACTGTTTTTT. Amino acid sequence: CAISDPGEDEKLFF.

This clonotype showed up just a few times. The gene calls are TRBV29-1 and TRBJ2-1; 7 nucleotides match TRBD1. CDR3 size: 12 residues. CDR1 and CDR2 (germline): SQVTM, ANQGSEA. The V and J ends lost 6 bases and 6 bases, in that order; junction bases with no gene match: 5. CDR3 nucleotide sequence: TGCAGCGTGCGGCCAGGGGGCAATGAGCAGTTCTTC. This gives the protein CSVRPGGNEQFF.

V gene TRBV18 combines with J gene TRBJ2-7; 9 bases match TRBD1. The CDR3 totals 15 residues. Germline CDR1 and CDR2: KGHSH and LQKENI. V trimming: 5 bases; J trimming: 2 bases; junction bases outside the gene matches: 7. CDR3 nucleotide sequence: TGTGCCAGCTCATTTTCCGGGACAGGGACCTACGAGCAGTACTTC. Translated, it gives CASSFSGTGTYEQYF.